These T cell receptor beta chains were read from a single sample in a study of monozygotic twins with inflammatory bowel disease. TCRdb reprocessed the 5' RACE reads; each CDR3 protein has one entry and no DNA is given. Found here are over 200,000 distinct CDR3 sequences; the top ten clones hold 7.7%. Sequencing input: blood. The source is a human donor with ulcerative colitis or Crohn's disease, or a healthy co-twin of an affected twin (not recorded which). The CDR3 runs from the conserved cysteine through the conserved F or W.

j_call v_call cdr3_aa
TRBJ1-1 TRBV12-3/TRBV12-4 CATRPYEDTEAFF
TRBJ1-2 TRBV24-1 CATSDSSMGFYGYTF
TRBJ2-1 TRBV7-2 CASSLEGGYEQFF
TRBJ2-3 TRBV9 CASSVELQGATDTQYF
TRBJ1-1 TRBV2 CASLRTAEAFF
TRBJ2-1 TRBV7-6 CASSQGSRRNEQFF
TRBJ2-6 TRBV18 CASSENYSSGANVLTF
TRBJ1-2 TRBV5-1 CASSDGQGRDGYTF
TRBJ1-1 TRBV10-3 CAISRGQGNTEAFF
TRBJ1-1 TRBV2 CASTPQIEAFF
TRBJ2-3 TRBV12-3/TRBV12-4 CASRDGTAGDTQYF
TRBJ2-7 TRBV5-1 CASSGRDGSYEQYF